This TCR beta chain originates from a study of T cells in Graves' hyperthyroidism and ophthalmopathy. Study-wide findings and caveats: Ophthalmopathy was told apart from stable hyperthyroidism by a 13 V-J model. Ophthalmopathy got predicted by the model a median roughly 6.1 months before its onset.

Per germline, CDR1 ENHRY and CDR2 SYGVKD. Trimming took 2 bases from V and 1 from J, leaving 17 bases between them. CDR3 length: 17 residues. Thyroid ultrasound, orbital computed tomography, clinical symptoms, and serum thyroxine and TRAb underpinned diagnoses. This clonotype is a singleton in its sample. Its antigen is currently unknown. Amplification of TCR beta CDR3 regions was performed using RNA transcripts as template. A first-round RT-PCR of the TCR CDR3 used the HTBI primer set. TCRdb processed the multiplex PCR reads anew with MiXCR; each CDR3 protein has one entry. The table has 550,000 to 700,000 distinct CDR3 sequences, 46% seen once.

Material: peripheral blood or thyroid tissue (not recorded which). This receptor was taken from an adult woman with Graves' disease, either hyperthyroidism or ophthalmopathy (not recorded which). The chain uses TRBV10-3 and TRBJ1-1; TRBD1 might be the D (5 bases). Written as DNA, the CDR3 is TGTGCCATCAGTGAGGAGGGGATGACCTTGTCGAACACTGAAGCTTTCTTT. Translation gives CAISEEGMTLSNTEAFF.